This TCR beta chain emerged from a study of PD-1 blockade in classical Hodgkin lymphoma. Time point of the sample: cycle 4 day 1 (C4D1), after less than seven weeks of nivolumab. All the patients suffered relapse after autologous stem cell transplantation, and brentuximab vedotin exposure differed. Magnetic negative selection served to purify CD4+ T cells out of PBMCs that had been thawed. Best overall response was complete response, partial response or progressive disease in these relapsed/refractory classical Hodgkin lymphoma patients. TCRdb keeps only in-frame clones here, not all; method: immunoSEQ multiplex PCR. The table lists about 6,400 clones, roughly nine tenths of them singletons. Germline values: CDR1 MNHNS, CDR2 SASEGT. The germline V and J ends were trimmed by 6 bases and 0 bases, with 8 bases remaining between them. The CDR3 covers 14 residues.

The TCR comes from a human donor with classical Hodgkin lymphoma. The material was CD4+ T cells from blood, obtained before the fourth cycle of nivolumab. The chain joins TRBV6-1 to TRBJ2-2, with a weak D call TRBD2 (5 bases). For the CDR3, the DNA is TGTGCCAGCAGGTCGACTACGAACACCGGGGAGCTGTTTTTT. Protein: CASRSTTNTGELFF.